This TCR beta chain is from a study of T-cell reconstitution after alpha-beta-depleted transplantation in children. Trimming took off 5 bases at V and 5 bases at J, with 19 bases between the two ends. The CDR3 length is 15 residues. CDR1 and CDR2 (germline): SEHNR, FQNEAQ (reference sequence). Study-wide results and limits: There were some patients whose high TCRbeta diversity at day 60 came from surviving recipient T cells and thymic progenitors. At around two months after transplant, the alpha-beta T cells were reportedly derived from several hundred expanded clones that came from non-depleted graft cells. T-cell numbers and diversity, one year after transplant, stemmed largely from T cells that were newly produced.

The authors prepared the TCRbeta library with unique molecular identifiers. TCRdb ran MiXCR on the PCR reads and lists one entry per CDR3 protein. The profile shows 330,000 or so distinct CDR3 sequences, over 9.5% of them singletons. The sample holds a few counts of this clonotype. Its antigen is undetermined. Material: PBMCs, obtained before TCRalphabeta/CD19-depleted stem cell transplant. The chain joins TRBV7-9 to TRBJ2-7, with D perhaps matching TRBD1 (5 bases). The sequence was obtained from a boy in the first two years of life with acute myeloid leukemia, due to receive a stem cell transplant. CDR3 protein: CASSPPGFLMDEQYF. For the CDR3, the DNA is TGTGCCAGCAGCCCCCCAGGGTTTTTGATGGACGAGCAGTACTTC.